Described below is a single TCR beta chain sequence and its context. This specimen belongs to a study of blood T cell repertoires in COVID-19. On the study more broadly: Donors in the United States, Italy and Spain gave samples during acute or convalescent COVID-19. From T cells, B-cell-depleted T cells, or PBMCs came the material, which was cDNA or gDNA.

In the original workflow: The assay estimated nucleated cells by amplifying reference gene primers. Sequencing was performed with immunoSEQ multiplex PCR; in TCRdb, only in-frame clones are kept and a portion is missing. V, J and clone size derive from that table, while D and trimming were established from the DNA sequence. The sample records around 40,000 clones, 80% to 90% being singletons. V was cut by 5 bases and J by 4 bases, with 8 bases left in between. The CDR3 has 12 amino acids. Germline CDR1 SGHTA, CDR2 FQGNSA. Sequencing was done on a sample of peripheral blood. This chain connects TRBV7-2 to TRBJ1-2, with D unresolved. This sequence originates from a human donor in a cohort sampled during active COVID-19. Here the CDR3 reads CASSLTGYGYTF. The CDR3 coding sequence is TGTGCCAGCAGCCTTACGGGCTATGGCTACACCTTC.